This passage covers 16 T cell receptor beta chains from one sample sequenced in a study of post-analysis software for immune sequencing data. Notes on the study in general: Relative to controls, patients had five TRBV segments at higher frequency, with TRBV5-6, TRBV5-1 and TRBV20-1 among these.

The TCR beta cDNA libraries carried unique molecular identifiers. From the PCR reads, TCRdb called clonotypes with MiXCR, one entry per CDR3 protein. The sample holds about 460,000 distinct CDR3 sequences, less than 45% seen once. No antigen has been assigned to these receptors. Sequenced material: blood. These receptor sequences come from a girl aged 5 to 17 with multiple sclerosis.

About this clonotype itself: A junction end diverges from the germline sequence, so it may reflect a read error. The chain joins TRBV29-1 to TRBJ1-2; D is ambiguous. CDR3 length: 16 residues. Germline V gene data show CDR1 as SQVTM and CDR2 as ANQGSEA. The CDR3 nucleotides read TGCAGCGTTGAAGAGTCCCGGCTCATGTTTAACTATGGCAACACCTTC. Translated: CSVEESRLMFNYGNTF.

This clonotype showed up just a few times. The rearrangement links TRBV9 to TRBJ2-7, with 7 bases lining up with TRBD1. The CDR3 is 15 residues long. With V trimmed by 2 bases and J by 0 bases, 5 bases remained unmatched. Per germline, CDR1 SGDLS and CDR2 YYNGEE. CDR3 region: CASSVEGQASYEQYF. CDR3 coding DNA: TGTGCCAGCAGCGTGGAAGGACAGGCCTCCTACGAGCAGTACTTC.

This chain connects TRBV19 to TRBJ2-7, with TRBD1 identical over 9 bases. The CDR3 is 15 residues long. With V trimmed by 5 bases and J by 2 bases, 7 bases remained unmatched. The germline V gene encodes CDR1 LNHDA and CDR2 SQIVND (reference sequence). The DNA for the CDR3 is TGTGCCAGTAGTTCCGCCGGGACAGGGCCCTACGAGCAGTACTTC. Protein product: CASSSAGTGPYEQYF. Full variable domain (rest looked up from reference TRBV19 and TRBJ2-7): DGGITQSPKYLFRKEGQNVTLSCEQNLNHDAMYWYRQDPGQGLRLIYYSQIVNDFQKGDIAEGYSVSREKKESFPLTVTSAQKNPTAFYLCASSSAGTGPYEQYFGPGTRLTVT.

This clonotype occurred a few times. One junction end does not reproduce the germline sequence, and a read error may be involved. V usage is TRBV29-1 and J usage is TRBJ2-6; D tentatively fits TRBD1 or TRBD2 (5 bases each). Germline V gives CDR1 SQVTM, CDR2 ANQGSEA. The CDR3 is 16 residues long. This CDR3 is CPRCPQGESGANVLTF. The CDR3 DNA follows: TGTCCCCGCTGTCCGCAGGGAGAATCTGGGGCCAACGTCCTGACTTTC.

CDR3 nucleotide sequence: TGTGCCAGCAGCCTTTCTAGACTAGCGGGATCAGTGAGCGAGCAGTACTTC. This gives the protein CASSLSRLAGSVSEQYF. The chain carries TRBV7-2 and TRBJ2-7, with 11 nucleotides matching TRBD2. Trimming cost V 5 bases and J 6 bases; bases outside gene matches: 15. The CDR3 contains 17 residues. Germline loops: CDR1 SGHTA, CDR2 FQGNSA. Full variable domain (missing parts from reference TRBV7-2 and TRBJ2-7): GAGVSQSPSNKVTEKGKDVELRCDPISGHTALYWYRQSLGQGLEFLIYFQGNSAPDKSGLPSDRFSAERTGGSVSTLTIQRTQQEDSAVYLCASSLSRLAGSVSEQYFGPGTRLTVT.

The chain combines TRBV5-1 with TRBJ1-6, with D unresolved. Looked up from germline, CDR1 is SGHRS and CDR2 is YFSETQ. This CDR3 region has 16 residues. V dropped 2 bases and J dropped 1 base, with 10 bases sitting between them. CDR3 DNA: TGCGCCAGCAGCTTTCGGGCGGGGTCCTATAATTCACCCCTCCACTTT. Residues: CASSFRAGSYNSPLHF.

This CDR3 is CASSLKYGQTEQFF. DNA for the CDR3: TGTGCCAGCAGCTTAAAGTACGGACAGACCGAGCAGTTCTTC. V gene TRBV7-3 combines with J gene TRBJ2-1; a possible D gene is TRBD1 (6 bases). The CDR3 consists of 14 residues. V shed 1 base and J shed 10 bases, with 14 bases lying between them. CDR1 and CDR2 (germline): SGHTA, FQGTGA.

The gene calls are TRBV11-1 and TRBJ2-7; perhaps TRBD1 as D (5 bases). The CDR3 runs to 16 residues. Trimming took off 3 bases at V and 2 bases at J, with 17 bases between the two ends. Germline CDR1 SGHAT, CDR2 FQDESV (reference sequence). The CDR3 DNA is TGTGCCAGCAGCTTGAACAGGCCACTCTTACCCTACGAGCAGTACTTC. As protein: CASSLNRPLLPYEQYF.

This clonotype was counted between two and nine times. The chain is built from TRBV24-1 and TRBJ2-3; D remains unclear. In germline, CDR1 is KGHDR, CDR2 SFDVKD. The CDR3 has 10 amino acids. The ends were cut back, 12 bases at V and 3 bases at J, with 6 bases in the middle. CDR3 loop: CAATTDTQYF. DNA for the CDR3: TGTGCCGCCACTACAGATACGCAGTATTTT.

The chain carries TRBV6-5 and TRBJ2-1; 8 nucleotides agree with TRBD2. The V gene end was trimmed by 6 bases and the J gene end by 8 bases; junction bases not matched to a gene: 9. Germline values: CDR1 MNHEY, CDR2 SVGAGI. The CDR3 totals 14 residues. The DNA for the CDR3 is TGTGCCAGCAGCTTACTCGGGGGGGGGTATGAGCAGTTCTTC. This codes for CASSLLGGGYEQFF.

The chain has TRBV20-1 and TRBJ2-7; D is perhaps TRBD2 (6 bases). Per germline, CDR1 DFQATT and CDR2 SNEGSKA (reference sequence). Trimming removed 5 bases from V and 0 bases from J, with 14 bases in between. The CDR3 consists of 14 residues. As DNA, the CDR3 is TGCAGTGCTGGAGGGGACTTTTCCTCCTACGAGCAGTACTTC. Its translation: CSAGGDFSSYEQYF.

A remark on this clonotype: One junction end does not reproduce the germline sequence, and a read error may be involved. The V gene is TRBV12-5, the J gene TRBJ1-3; D uncertain. The CDR3 is made up of 15 amino acids. In germline, CDR1 is LGHNT, CDR2 FRNRAP. The CDR3 loop reads CASGLLRGSGNTIYF. For the CDR3, the DNA is TGCGCTAGTGGTTTGCTGCGTGGCTCTGGAAACACCATATATTTT.

In this sample, this clonotype turned up a few times. This chain uses TRBV2 with TRBJ2-2; 9 nucleotides agree with TRBD1. V gave up 4 bases and J gave up 6 bases; unmatched junction bases: 9. In germline, CDR1 is SNHLY, CDR2 FYNNEI. The CDR3 spans 16 residues. CDR3 nucleotides: TGTGCCAGCAGTGTCAACAGGGGGCCGATCGCCGGGGAGCTGTTTTTT. Translated: CASSVNRGPIAGELFF.

The J gene is TRBJ2-7, the V gene TRBV4-1; 7 bases are a match to TRBD1. Germline CDR1 and CDR2: MGHRA and YSYEKL. Losses at the gene ends were 0 bases for V and 4 bases for J; bases not matched to a gene: 6. CDR3 size: 15 residues. The CDR3 sequence: CASSQDSDRMYEQYF. CDR3 bases: TGCGCCAGCAGCCAAGATTCGGACAGGATGTACGAGCAGTACTTC.

As to this clonotype: Sequence at one end of the junction differs from germline and may be a read error. V is TRBV12-3 or TRBV12-4 and J is TRBJ2-3; 10 nucleotides align to TRBD2. CDR3 length equals 17 residues. CDR3 amino acids: CASSLEGLALSTDTQYF. DNA for the CDR3: TGTGCCAGCAGTTTAGAGGGACTAGCGCTAAGCACAGATACGCAATATTTT.

This clonotype was seen a handful of times. The V and J genes are TRBV21-1 and TRBJ2-3; TRBD1 reflects the table's D call only, with no check against the DNA. TRBV21-1 is an annotated pseudogene. The CDR3 length is 18 residues. The CDR3 reads CASSIVQLGGACTDTQYF. The CDR3 nucleotides read TGTGCCAGCAGCATAGTACAACTGGGGGGCGCGTGCACAGATACGCAGTATTTT.